Reported below is one T cell receptor (beta chain). This sample was taken from a study of blood T cell repertoires in COVID-19. Study information: COVID-19 samples from acute and convalescent phases originated in the United States, Italy and Spain. PBMCs, B-cell-depleted T cells, or T cells provided the cDNA or gDNA that made up the material.

In the original workflow: Amplification from reference gene primers served as the basis for estimated nucleated cell counts. This table comes from immunoSEQ multiplex PCR, and its TCRdb copy is limited to in-frame clones, with some not included. The D gene and trimming were derived from the DNA, and the V and J assignments and clone size from that table. The sample yields about 90,000 clones, about 89% seen once. The sample consisted of peripheral blood. This TCR derives from a human donor in a cohort sampled during active COVID-19.

CDR3: CASSQEKSGGREQYF. The CDR3 nucleotides are TGTGCCAGCAGCCAAGAGAAAAGCGGGGGACGCGAGCAGTACTTC. The chain carries TRBV3-1 (or the pseudogene TRBV3-2) and TRBJ2-7; 8 positions match TRBD2. Germline V gives CDR1 LGHDT, CDR2 YNNKEL (reference sequence). V was clipped by 0 bases and J by 6 bases; unmatched bases: 7. This CDR3 is 15 amino acids long.